This TCR beta chain originates from a study of monozygotic twins with inflammatory bowel disease. As concerns this clonotype: Its antigen is unidentified.

CDR1 and CDR2 (germline): MNHNS, SASEGT. This CDR3 has 14 amino acids. UMIs containing a 6-nucleotide sample barcode were added via template switching. TCRdb reprocessed the 5' RACE reads, keeping one entry per CDR3 protein, no DNA. The record lists roughly 150,000 distinct CDR3 sequences, of which the ten most abundant hold roughly 3%. Points from the study as a whole: Healthy twins shared more clonotypes with others than IBD patients, most markedly active ones. Patients with IBD had less TCRbeta diversity (inverse Simpson) than their healthy co-twins.

The chain recombines TRBV6-1 with TRBJ1-3; TCRdb names TRBD1, which stays unverified in the absence of DNA. The source is a human donor with ulcerative colitis or Crohn's disease, or a healthy co-twin of an affected twin (not recorded which). Sample: blood. CDR3: CASSRQGTRNTIYF.